Described below is a single T cell receptor (beta chain) sequence and its context. The V end was cut by 3 bases, the J end by 6 bases, with 17 bases between. The CDR3 has 15 amino acids. Germline CDR1 and CDR2: ENHRY and SYGVKD. These data originate in a study of blood T cell repertoires in COVID-19. Looking at the study overall: The study drew acute and convalescent COVID-19 samples from the United States, Italy and Spain. In each case, the material was cDNA or gDNA derived from T cells, B-cell-depleted T cells, or PBMCs.

In the source study's methods: Estimates of nucleated cell counts were drawn from the amplification of reference gene primers. Clones were sequenced by immunoSEQ multiplex PCR, and TCRdb holds only the in-frame ones, with some missing. The V and J calls and clone size come from that table; D and trimming were worked out from the DNA. Of about 260,000 clones listed, over 80% were seen once; the top ten hold approximately 1.4%. Material for sequencing was peripheral blood. This chain joins TRBV10-3 and TRBJ1-1; D might be TRBD1 (5 bases). This receptor was identified in a woman in her thirties or forties who had recovered from COVID-19. The CDR3 is CAISDEGVIRAEAFF. In DNA, the CDR3 is TGTGCCATCAGTGATGAAGGGGTTATAAGGGCTGAAGCTTTCTTT.